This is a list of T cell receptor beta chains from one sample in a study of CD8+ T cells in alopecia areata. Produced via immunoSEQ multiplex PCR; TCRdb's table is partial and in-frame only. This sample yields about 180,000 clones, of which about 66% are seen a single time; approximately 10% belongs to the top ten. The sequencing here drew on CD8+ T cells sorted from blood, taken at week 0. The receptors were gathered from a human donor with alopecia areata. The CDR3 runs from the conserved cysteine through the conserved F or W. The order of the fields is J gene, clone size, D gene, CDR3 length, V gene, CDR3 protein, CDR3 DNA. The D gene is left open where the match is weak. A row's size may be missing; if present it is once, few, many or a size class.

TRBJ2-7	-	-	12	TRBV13	CASSLGNYEQYF	TGTGCCAGCAGCTTAGGGAACTACGAGCAGTACTTC
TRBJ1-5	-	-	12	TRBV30	CAWSQAGQPQHF	TGTGCCTGGAGTCAAGCGGGACAGCCCCAGCATTTT
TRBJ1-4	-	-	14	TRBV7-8	CASSLGGGAEKLFF	TGTGCCAGCAGCTTAGGGGGAGGCGCAGAAAAACTGTTTTTT
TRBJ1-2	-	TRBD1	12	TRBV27	CASRVGGSGYTF	TGTGCCAGCAGGGTAGGGGGCTCTGGCTACACCTTC
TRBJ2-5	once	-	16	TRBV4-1	CASSQALRDAEETQYF	TGCGCCAGCAGCCAAGCTCTCCGGGACGCCGAAGAGACCCAGTACTTC
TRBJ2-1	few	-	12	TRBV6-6	CASSYEGIEQFF	TGTGCCAGCAGTTACGAGGGTATTGAGCAGTTCTTC
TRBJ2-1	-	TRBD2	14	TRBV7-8	CASEGLAGRDEQFF	TGTGCCAGCGAGGGACTAGCGGGGAGAGATGAGCAGTTCTTC
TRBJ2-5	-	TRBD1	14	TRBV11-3	CASVAGGNQETQYF	TGTGCCAGCGTCGCAGGGGGCAACCAAGAGACCCAGTACTTC
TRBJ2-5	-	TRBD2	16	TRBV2	CASSTPLAVPQETQYF	TGTGCCAGCAGCACACCACTAGCGGTGCCTCAAGAGACCCAGTACTTC
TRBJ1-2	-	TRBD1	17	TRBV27	CASSLKGPTGGGYGYTF	TGTGCCAGCAGTTTAAAGGGCCCCACAGGGGGAGGCTATGGCTACACCTTC
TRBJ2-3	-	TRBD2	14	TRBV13	CASSAGLAGDTQYF	TGTGCCAGCAGCGCGGGACTAGCGGGAGATACGCAGTATTTT
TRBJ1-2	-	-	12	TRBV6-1	CASILKGGGYTF	TGTGCCAGCATATTGAAGGGGGGAGGCTACACCTTC
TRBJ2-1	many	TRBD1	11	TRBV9	CASGQGSEQFF	TGTGCCTCGGGACAGGGCAGTGAGCAGTTCTTC
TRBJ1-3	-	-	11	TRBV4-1	CASSEGNTIYF	TGCGCCAGCAGCGAAGGAAACACCATATATTTT
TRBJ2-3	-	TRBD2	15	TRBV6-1	CASSSSGGTADTQYF	TGTGCCAGCAGTTCTAGCGGGGGGACCGCAGATACGCAGTATTTT
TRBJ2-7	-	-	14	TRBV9	CASSVGRGYYEQYF	TGTGCCAGCAGCGTAGGAAGGGGGTACTACGAGCAGTACTTC